This T cell receptor (beta chain) was observed in a study of cytomegalovirus exposure and HLA in healthy donors. General study results and limits: In vitro confirmation showed a few CMV-associated chains to be CMV antigen specific.

Some clones are missing from TCRdb's copy, which holds only in-frame ones; the method was immunoSEQ multiplex PCR. The repertoire holds 120,000 or so clones, with approximately 94% as singletons. Germline V gene sequence: CDR1 MNHEY, CDR2 SVGAGI. There are 12 residues in the CDR3. Between the trimmed V and J ends, which lost 8 bases and 9 bases, there was a span of 14 bases. Concerning this clone: The antigen remains undetermined.

The sample comprised PBMCs. The rearrangement uses TRBV6-5 and TRBJ1-3; the D is unclear. The source of this sequence is a man in his late teens or twenties in good health and CMV-seronegative. CDR3 sequence reads: CASALIGGTIYF. The CDR3 DNA reads as TGTGCCAGCGCCCTGATAGGAGGCACCATATATTTT.